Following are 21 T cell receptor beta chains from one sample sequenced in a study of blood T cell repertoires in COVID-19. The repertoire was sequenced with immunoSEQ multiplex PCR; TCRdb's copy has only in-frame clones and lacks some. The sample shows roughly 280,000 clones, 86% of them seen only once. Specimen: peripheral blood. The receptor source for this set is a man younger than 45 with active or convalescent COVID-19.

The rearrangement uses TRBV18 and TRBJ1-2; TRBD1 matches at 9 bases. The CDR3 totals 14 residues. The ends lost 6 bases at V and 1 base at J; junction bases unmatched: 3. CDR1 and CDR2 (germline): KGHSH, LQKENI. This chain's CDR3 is CASSWDRDNYGYTF. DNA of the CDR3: TGTGCCAGCTCCTGGGACAGGGATAACTATGGCTACACCTTC.

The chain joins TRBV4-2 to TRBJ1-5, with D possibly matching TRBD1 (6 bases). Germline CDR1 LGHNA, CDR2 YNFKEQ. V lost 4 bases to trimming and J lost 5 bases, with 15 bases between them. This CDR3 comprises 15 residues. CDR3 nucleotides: TGTGCCAGCAGCCCCGAAGGACAGACTCATCAGCCCCAGCATTTT. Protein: CASSPEGQTHQPQHF.

CDR3 nucleotide sequence: TGTGCCAGCAGCTTATTAGCGGGGGGTGTTGCCAATGAGCAGTTCTTC. Translating it yields CASSLLAGGVANEQFF. This chain uses TRBV13 with TRBJ2-1; 10 bases fit TRBD2. Germline V CDR1 and CDR2: PRHDT, FYEKMQ (reference sequence). V was pared by 2 bases and J by 6 bases, with 7 bases of the junction left unmatched. CDR3 length equals 16 residues.

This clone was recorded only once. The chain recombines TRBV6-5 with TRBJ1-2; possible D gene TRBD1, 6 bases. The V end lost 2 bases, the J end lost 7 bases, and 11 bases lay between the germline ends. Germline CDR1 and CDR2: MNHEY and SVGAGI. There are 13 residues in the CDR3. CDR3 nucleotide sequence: TGTGCCAGCAGTTACGACAGGTCGAGTGGCTACACCTTC. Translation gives CASSYDRSSGYTF.

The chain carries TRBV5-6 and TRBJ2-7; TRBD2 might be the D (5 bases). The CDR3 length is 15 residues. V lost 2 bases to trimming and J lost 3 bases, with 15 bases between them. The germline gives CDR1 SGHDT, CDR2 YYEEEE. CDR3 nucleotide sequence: TGTGCCAGCAGCTTTCCGCGGGCTAAGGGCTACGAGCAGTACTTC. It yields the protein CASSFPRAKGYEQYF. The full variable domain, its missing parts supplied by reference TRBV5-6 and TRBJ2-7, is DAGVTQSPTHLIKTRGQQVTLRCSPKSGHDTVSWYQQALGQGPQFIFQYYEEEERQRGNFPDRFSGHQFPNYSSELNVNALLLGDSALYLCASSFPRAKGYEQYFGPGTRLTVT.

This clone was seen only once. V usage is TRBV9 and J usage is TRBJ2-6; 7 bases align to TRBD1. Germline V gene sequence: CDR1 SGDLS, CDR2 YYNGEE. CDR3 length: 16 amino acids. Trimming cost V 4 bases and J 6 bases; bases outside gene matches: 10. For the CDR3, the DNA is TGTGCCAGCAGCCCGGTGCAGGGGGTCAAGGCCAACGTCCTGACTTTC. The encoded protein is CASSPVQGVKANVLTF.

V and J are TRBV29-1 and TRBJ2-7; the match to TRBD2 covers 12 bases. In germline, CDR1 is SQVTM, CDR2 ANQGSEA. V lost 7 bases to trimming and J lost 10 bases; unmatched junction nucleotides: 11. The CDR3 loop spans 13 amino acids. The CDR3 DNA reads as TGCAGCGCTGAGGCAGGACTAGCGGGGCGACAGTACTTC. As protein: CSAEAGLAGRQYF.

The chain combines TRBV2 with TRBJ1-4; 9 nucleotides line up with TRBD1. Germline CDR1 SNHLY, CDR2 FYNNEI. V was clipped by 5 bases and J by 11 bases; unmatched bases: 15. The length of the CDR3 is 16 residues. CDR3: CASSPTTGGTSGKLFF. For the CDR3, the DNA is TGTGCCAGCAGTCCGACGACAGGGGGAACATCGGGGAAACTGTTTTTT.

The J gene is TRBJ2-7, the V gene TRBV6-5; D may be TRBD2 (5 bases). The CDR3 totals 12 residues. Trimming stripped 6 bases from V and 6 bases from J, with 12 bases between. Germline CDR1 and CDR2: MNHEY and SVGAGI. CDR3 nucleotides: TGTGCCAGCAGCCCCCCCGGGATCGAGCAGTACTTC. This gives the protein CASSPPGIEQYF.

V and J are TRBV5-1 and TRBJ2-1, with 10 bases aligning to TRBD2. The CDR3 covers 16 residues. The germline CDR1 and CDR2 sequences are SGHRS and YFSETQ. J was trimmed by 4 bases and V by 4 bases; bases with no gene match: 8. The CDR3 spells CASSIGTSGVYNEQFF. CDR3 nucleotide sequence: TGCGCCAGCAGCATCGGTACTAGCGGGGTGTACAATGAGCAGTTCTTC.

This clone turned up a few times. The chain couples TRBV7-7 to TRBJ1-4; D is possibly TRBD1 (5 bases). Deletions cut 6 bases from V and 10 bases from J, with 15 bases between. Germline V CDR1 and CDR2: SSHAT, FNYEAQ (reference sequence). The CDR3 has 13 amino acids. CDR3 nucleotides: TGTGCCAGCAGTCCCGGGGGACGGGGAAAACTGTTTTTT. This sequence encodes CASSPGGRGKLFF.

CDR3 in DNA: TGTGCCAGCAGTTCGGACAGCCACGAGCAGTACTTC. Translating it yields CASSSDSHEQYF. The chain uses TRBV7-9 and TRBJ2-7; maybe TRBD1 (6 bases). V was clipped by 6 bases and J by 5 bases, with 11 bases between them. The CDR3 runs to 12 residues. The germline V gene encodes CDR1 SEHNR and CDR2 FQNEAQ (reference sequence). Supplemented by reference TRBV7-9 and TRBJ2-7, the full variable domain reads DTGVSQNPRHKITKRGQNVTFRCDPISEHNRLYWYRQTLGQGPEFLTYFQNEAQLEKSRLLSDRFSAERPKGSFSTLEIQRTEQGDSAMYLCASSSDSHEQYFGPGTRLTVT.

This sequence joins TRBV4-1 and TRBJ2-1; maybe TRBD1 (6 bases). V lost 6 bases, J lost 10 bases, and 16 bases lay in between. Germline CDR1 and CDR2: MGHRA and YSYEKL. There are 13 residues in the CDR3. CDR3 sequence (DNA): TGCGCCAGCAGTCTAGGGGGAGCAGCGGAGCAGTTCTTC. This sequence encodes CASSLGGAAEQFF.

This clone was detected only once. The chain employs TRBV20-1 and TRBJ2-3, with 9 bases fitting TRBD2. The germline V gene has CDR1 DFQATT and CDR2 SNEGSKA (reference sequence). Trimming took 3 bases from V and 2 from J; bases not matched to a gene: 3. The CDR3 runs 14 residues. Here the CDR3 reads CSASIAGVTDTQYF. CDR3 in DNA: TGCAGTGCTAGTATAGCGGGGGTCACAGATACGCAGTATTTT.

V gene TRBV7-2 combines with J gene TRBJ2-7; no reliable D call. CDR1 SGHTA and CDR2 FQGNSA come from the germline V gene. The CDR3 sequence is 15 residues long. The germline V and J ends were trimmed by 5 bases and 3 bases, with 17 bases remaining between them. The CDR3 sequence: CASSPTHEVVYEQYF. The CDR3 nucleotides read TGTGCCAGCAGCCCCACCCATGAGGTTGTCTACGAGCAGTACTTC.

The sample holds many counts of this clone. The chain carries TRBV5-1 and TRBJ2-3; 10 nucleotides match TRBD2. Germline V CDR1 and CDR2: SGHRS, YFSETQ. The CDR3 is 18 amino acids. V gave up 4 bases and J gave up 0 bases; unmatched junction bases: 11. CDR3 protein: CASSQGGLARSSTDTQYF. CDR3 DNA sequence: TGCGCCAGCAGCCAGGGGGGACTAGCGAGATCTAGCACAGATACGCAGTATTTT.

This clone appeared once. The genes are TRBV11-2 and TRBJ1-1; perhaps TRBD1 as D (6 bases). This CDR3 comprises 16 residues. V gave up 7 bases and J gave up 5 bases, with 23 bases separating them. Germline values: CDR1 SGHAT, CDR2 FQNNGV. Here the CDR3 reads CASNRGAGNQWTEAFF. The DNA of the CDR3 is TGTGCCAGCAACCGGGGGGCAGGGAATCAATGGACTGAAGCTTTCTTT.

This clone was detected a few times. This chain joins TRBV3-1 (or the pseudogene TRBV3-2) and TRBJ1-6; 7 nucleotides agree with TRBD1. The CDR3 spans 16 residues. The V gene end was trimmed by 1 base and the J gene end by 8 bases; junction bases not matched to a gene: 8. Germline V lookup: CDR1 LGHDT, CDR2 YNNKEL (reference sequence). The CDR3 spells CASSQGGTGAHSPLHF. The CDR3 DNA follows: TGTGCCAGCAGCCAAGGAGGTACAGGGGCTCATTCACCCCTCCACTTT.

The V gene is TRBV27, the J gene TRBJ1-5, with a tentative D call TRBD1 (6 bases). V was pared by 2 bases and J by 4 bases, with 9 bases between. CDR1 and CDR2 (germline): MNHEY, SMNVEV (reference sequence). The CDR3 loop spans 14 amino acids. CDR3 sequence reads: CASSLGQLNQPQHF. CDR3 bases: TGTGCCAGCAGTTTAGGACAGCTTAATCAGCCCCAGCATTTT.

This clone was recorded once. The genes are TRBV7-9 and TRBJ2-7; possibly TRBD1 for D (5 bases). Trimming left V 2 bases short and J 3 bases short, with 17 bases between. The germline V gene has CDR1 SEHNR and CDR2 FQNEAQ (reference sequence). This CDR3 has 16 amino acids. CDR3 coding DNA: TGTGCCAGCAGCTTATCCCTATGGGCAGGGAACTACGAGCAGTACTTC. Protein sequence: CASSLSLWAGNYEQYF.

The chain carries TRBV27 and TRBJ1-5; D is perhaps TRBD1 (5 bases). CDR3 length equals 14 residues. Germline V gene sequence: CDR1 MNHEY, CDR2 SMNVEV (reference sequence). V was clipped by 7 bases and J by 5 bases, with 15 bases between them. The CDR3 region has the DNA TGTGCCAGCAAACCGGTGGGGCTTCATCAGCCCCAGCATTTT. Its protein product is CASKPVGLHQPQHF.